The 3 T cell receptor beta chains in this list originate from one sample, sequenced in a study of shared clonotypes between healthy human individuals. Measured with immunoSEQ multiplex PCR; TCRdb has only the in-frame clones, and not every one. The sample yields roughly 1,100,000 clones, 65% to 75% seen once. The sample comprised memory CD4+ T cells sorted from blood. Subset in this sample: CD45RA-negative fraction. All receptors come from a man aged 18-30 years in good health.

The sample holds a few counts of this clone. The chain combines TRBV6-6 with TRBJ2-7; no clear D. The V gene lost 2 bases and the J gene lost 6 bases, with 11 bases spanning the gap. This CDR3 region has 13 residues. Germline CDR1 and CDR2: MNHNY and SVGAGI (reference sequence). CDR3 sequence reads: CASSYPAVPEQYF. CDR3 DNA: TGTGCCAGCAGTTACCCGGCAGTCCCCGAGCAGTACTTC.

CDR3 sequence: CASSRGGDGQPQHF. CDR3 nucleotides: TGTGCCAGTAGTAGGGGCGGGGACGGGCAGCCCCAGCATTTT. The V and J genes are TRBV19 and TRBJ1-5, with D perhaps matching TRBD1 (5 bases). The CDR3 is 14 residues long. The V gene's germline CDR1 is LNHDA and CDR2 SQIVND (reference sequence). The V end was cut by 4 bases, the J end by 7 bases, with 14 bases between.

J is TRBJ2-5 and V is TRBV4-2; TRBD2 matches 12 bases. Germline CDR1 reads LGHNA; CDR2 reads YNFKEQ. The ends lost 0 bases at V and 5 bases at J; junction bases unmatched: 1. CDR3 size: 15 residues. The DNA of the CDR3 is TGTGCCAGCAGCCAAGACACTAGCGGGGGGGAGACCCAGTACTTC. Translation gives CASSQDTSGGETQYF.